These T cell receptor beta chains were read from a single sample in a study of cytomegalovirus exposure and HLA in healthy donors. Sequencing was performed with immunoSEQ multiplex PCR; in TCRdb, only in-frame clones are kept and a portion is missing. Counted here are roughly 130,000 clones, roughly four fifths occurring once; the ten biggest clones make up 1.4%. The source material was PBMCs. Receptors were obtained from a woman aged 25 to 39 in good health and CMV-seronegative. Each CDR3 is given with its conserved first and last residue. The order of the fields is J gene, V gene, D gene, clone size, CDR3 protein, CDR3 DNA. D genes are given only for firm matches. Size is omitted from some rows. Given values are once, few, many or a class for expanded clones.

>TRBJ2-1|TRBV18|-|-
CASSPPRQTYNEQFF
TGTGCCAGCTCACCACCTCGACAGACCTACAATGAGCAGTTCTTC
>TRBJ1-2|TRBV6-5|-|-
CASSYGFVGGNAGYTF
TGTGCCAGCAGTTACGGGTTCGTAGGCGGGAACGCAGGGTACACCTTC
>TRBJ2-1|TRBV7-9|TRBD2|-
CASTHTWTSGGKNEQFF
TGTGCCAGCACCCACACATGGACTAGCGGGGGAAAGAATGAGCAGTTCTTC
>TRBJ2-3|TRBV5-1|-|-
CASSLEQKSDTQYF
TGCGCCAGCAGCTTGGAACAGAAATCGGATACGCAGTATTTT
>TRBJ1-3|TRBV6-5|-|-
CASSYSIRSSGNTIYF
TGTGCCAGCAGTTACTCGATCCGGAGCTCTGGAAACACCATATATTTT
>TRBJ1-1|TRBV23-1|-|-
CASTRGGNTEAFF
TGCGCCAGCACCCGGGGAGGGAACACTGAAGCTTTCTTT
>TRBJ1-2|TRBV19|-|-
CASTPGPTGRPYGYTF
TGTGCCAGTACCCCCGGACCGACAGGAAGACCATATGGCTACACCTTC
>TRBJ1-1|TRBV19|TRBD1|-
CASSTSGGNRGYTEAFF
TGTGCCAGTAGTACATCGGGTGGGAACAGGGGGTACACTGAAGCTTTCTTT
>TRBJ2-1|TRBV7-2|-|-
CASSLSGGSYNEQFF
TGTGCCAGCAGCTTAAGTGGGGGGTCCTACAATGAGCAGTTCTTC
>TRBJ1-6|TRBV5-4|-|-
CASSLGGAENSPLHF
TGTGCCAGCAGCTTGGGCGGAGCAGAAAATTCACCCCTCCACTTT
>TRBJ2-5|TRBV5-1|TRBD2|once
CASSLASGGMETQYF
TGCGCCAGCAGCTTGGCCTCCGGGGGGATGGAGACCCAGTACTTC
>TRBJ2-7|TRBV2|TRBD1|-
CASSPGTARYEQYF
TGTGCCAGCAGCCCCGGGACAGCGAGGTACGAGCAGTACTTC
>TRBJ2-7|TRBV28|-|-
CASNTEQGRGSYEQYF
TGTGCCAGCAACACGGAACAGGGACGAGGATCCTACGAGCAGTACTTC
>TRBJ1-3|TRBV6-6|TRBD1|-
CASRRGTGGNTIYF
TGTGCCAGCCGCCGTGGGACAGGTGGAAACACCATATATTTT